One and the same sample provided the 25 T cell receptor beta chains below, sequenced in a study of T cells after yellow fever vaccination. TCRdb re-derived calls from the 5' RACE reads in MiXCR, one entry per CDR3 protein. The data contain about 330,000 distinct CDR3 sequences, 4.1% of them singletons. Material: PBMCs, obtained 5 days after the yellow fever booster vaccination. The receptors originated from a man between 18 and 29 years old who received the YFV17D yellow fever vaccine.

This clonotype was counted ten times or more. The rearrangement uses TRBV18 and TRBJ1-1; 8 nucleotides agree with TRBD1. The CDR3 consists of 16 residues. In germline, CDR1 is KGHSH, CDR2 LQKENI. V lost 3 bases, J lost 1 base, and 7 bases stayed unmatched. This CDR3 is CASSPKWTGKNTEAFF. The CDR3 bases are TGTGCCAGCTCACCCAAATGGACAGGGAAGAACACTGAAGCTTTCTTT.

This clonotype has only a few counts. The rearrangement joins TRBV20-1 to TRBJ1-6; no definite D call. V was cut by 4 bases and J by 7 bases, with 17 bases left in between. The germline gives CDR1 DFQATT, CDR2 SNEGSKA (reference sequence). This CDR3 has 15 residues. CDR3: CSAKGLRDGNSPLHF. DNA for the CDR3: TGCAGTGCTAAGGGTCTAAGGGATGGAAATTCACCCCTCCACTTT.

This chain links TRBV5-6 with TRBJ1-5; D is unclear. Germline-derived CDR1 and CDR2 are SGHDT and YYEEEE. This CDR3 has 13 residues. Deletions cut 2 bases from V and 11 bases from J, with 14 bases between. CDR3 sequence (DNA): TGTGCCAGCAGCTTCGGCTTAGGTCAAGCCCAGCATTTT. Protein product: CASSFGLGQAQHF.

The rearrangement joins TRBV9 to TRBJ1-5; D gene unclear. Trimming took 4 bases from V and 4 from J, leaving 15 bases between them. The CDR3 runs 15 residues. Germline loops: CDR1 SGDLS, CDR2 YYNGEE. The CDR3 DNA reads TGTGCCAGCAGCACCCATCCGACCGCAAATCAGCCCCAGCATTTT. Translated: CASSTHPTANQPQHF.

This chain links TRBV4-3 with TRBJ2-1; D remains ambiguous. The ends were cut back, 3 bases at V and 7 bases at J, with 13 bases in the middle. Germline V gene data show CDR1 as LGHNA and CDR2 as YSLEER. The CDR3 is 14 amino acids. The CDR3 DNA reads as TGCGCCAGCAGCCAGGGTAGTAGGTGGAATGAGCAGTTCTTC. The encoded protein is CASSQGSRWNEQFF.

This clonotype came up many times. The CDR3 protein is CASSLLLGNTGELFF. CDR3 DNA sequence: TGTGCCAGCAGCTTATTATTGGGGAACACCGGGGAGCTGTTTTTT. V usage is TRBV7-3 and J usage is TRBJ2-2; D is unresolved. Trimming cost V 2 bases and J 1 base, with 8 bases left between them. This CDR3 contains 15 residues. CDR1 and CDR2 from the germline V gene are SGHTA and FQGTGA.

In nucleotides, the CDR3 is TGTGCCATCAGTGCGGGGGGTTTAGAGACCCAGTACTTC. Translating gives CAISAGGLETQYF. V gene TRBV10-3 combines with J gene TRBJ2-5, with 7 bases lining up with TRBD2. Germline loops: CDR1 ENHRY, CDR2 SYGVKD. There are 13 residues in the CDR3. Germline trimming cut 4 bases from V and 4 bases from J; bases unmatched to any gene: 3.

A few counts support this clonotype. The chain recombines TRBV7-9 with TRBJ2-1; no clear D. Trimming took 0 bases from V and 16 from J, leaving 10 bases between them. CDR3 length: 11 residues. Germline-derived CDR1 and CDR2 are SEHNR and FQNEAQ (reference sequence). As DNA, the CDR3 is TGTGCCAGCAGCTTAGCAGGCAGCCCCTTCTTC. This sequence encodes CASSLAGSPFF. The entire variable domain, with the rest obtained from reference TRBV7-9 and TRBJ2-1, is as follows: DTGVSQNPRHKITKRGQNVTFRCDPISEHNRLYWYRQTLGQGPEFLTYFQNEAQLEKSRLLSDRFSAERPKGSFSTLEIQRTEQGDSAMYLCASSLAGSPFFGPGTRLTVL.

This clonotype was detected only a few times. The genes are TRBV11-2 and TRBJ2-7; D is perhaps TRBD1 (5 bases). In germline, CDR1 is SGHAT, CDR2 FQNNGV. V was pared by 3 bases and J by 5 bases, with 11 bases between. The CDR3 is made up of 13 amino acids. Here the CDR3 DNA reads TGTGCCAGCAGCTTGAATCAGGGCCACGAGCAGTACTTC. Amino acids: CASSLNQGHEQYF.

This clonotype was detected ten times or more. The chain combines TRBV12-3 or TRBV12-4 with TRBJ2-5, with D perhaps matching TRBD2 (6 bases). The V gene lost 1 base and the J gene lost 7 bases, with 16 bases spanning the gap. The length of the CDR3 is 15 residues. Here the CDR3 reads CASSLGVSGGGTQYF. For the CDR3, the DNA is TGTGCCAGCAGTTTAGGTGTTTCCGGGGGAGGGACCCAGTACTTC.

Turning to this clonotype: This may arise from a read error, as a much more abundant clone is one base away. The rearrangement links TRBV7-2 to TRBJ2-2; D remains unclear. The CDR3 runs 13 residues. Per the germline V gene, CDR1 is SGHTA and CDR2 is FQGNSA. The V and J ends lost 1 base and 4 bases respectively, with 4 bases between them. CDR3 loop: CASSLDSTGELFF. CDR3 nucleotides: TGTGCCAGCAGCTTAGATAGCACCGGGGAGCTGTTTTTT.

This clonotype was found a few times. This chain links TRBV28 with TRBJ2-5, with D tentatively TRBD2 (7 bases). Trimming took off 7 bases at V and 9 bases at J, with 24 bases between the two ends. CDR3 length: 15 residues. Germline lookup yields CDR1 MDHEN and CDR2 SYDVKM. The CDR3 DNA follows: TGTGCCAGCAAGGGAACGGGGGGCAGCCTTGGGGCCCAGTACTTC. The encoded protein is CASKGTGGSLGAQYF.

The chain uses TRBV10-3 and TRBJ2-1, with D maybe TRBD2 (6 bases). The CDR3 is 13 residues long. The V end lost 6 bases, the J end lost 7 bases, and 13 bases lay between the germline ends. Germline V gene lookup returns CDR1 ENHRY and CDR2 SYGVKD. CDR3 in amino acids: CAISSVGGNEQFF. CDR3 nucleotides: TGTGCCATCAGCTCCGTAGGAGGGAATGAGCAGTTCTTC.

This chain joins TRBV5-1 and TRBJ1-2; possibly TRBD1 for D (6 bases). This CDR3 is 16 amino acids long. The germline CDR1 and CDR2 sequences are SGHRS and YFSETQ. Trimming took 1 base from V and 2 from J, leaving 15 bases between them. CDR3 DNA: TGCGCCAGCAGCTTGAATTCCCAGGGGAGCAACTATGGCTACACCTTC. Residues: CASSLNSQGSNYGYTF.

This clonotype was observed many times. The rearrangement links TRBV5-1 to TRBJ1-3; no clear D gene. The CDR3 has 13 amino acids. The germline V gene encodes CDR1 SGHRS and CDR2 YFSETQ. The germline V and J ends were trimmed by 0 bases and 7 bases, with 8 bases remaining between them. DNA for the CDR3: TGCGCCAGCAGCTTGGCCGGGAGTAACACCATATATTTT. Translation gives CASSLAGSNTIYF.

This clonotype has a count of ten or more. The chain couples TRBV20-1 to TRBJ1-4; tentative D call: TRBD1 (5 bases). Per the germline V gene, CDR1 is DFQATT and CDR2 is SNEGSKA (reference sequence). This CDR3 spans 12 amino acids. The CDR3 is CSGGGGDEKLFF. CDR3 DNA: TGCAGCGGCGGGGGGGGTGATGAAAAACTGTTTTTT.

This clonotype was recorded a few times. V and J are TRBV30 and TRBJ1-6; TRBD1 is a possible D gene (5 bases). This CDR3 is built from 16 residues. The V end was cut by 2 bases, the J end by 0 bases, with 11 bases between. Germline V gives CDR1 GTSNPN, CDR2 SVGIG (reference sequence). The CDR3 DNA sequence: TGTGCCTGGAGTTCAGGGCCGAGCTCCTATAATTCACCCCTCCACTTT. Protein product: CAWSSGPSSYNSPLHF.

The chain has TRBV6-2 or TRBV6-3 and TRBJ2-3, with D perhaps matching TRBD1 (5 bases). The V end lost 0 bases, the J end lost 9 bases, and 16 bases lay between the germline ends. There are 15 residues in the CDR3. Germline V lookup: CDR1 MNHEY, CDR2 SVGEGT. The CDR3: CASSYSTPGRVTQYF. The CDR3 DNA reads as TGTGCCAGCAGTTACTCGACCCCGGGCAGGGTGACGCAGTATTTT.

The chain joins TRBV20-1 to TRBJ2-1; D ambiguous. Looked up from germline, CDR1 is DFQATT and CDR2 is SNEGSKA (reference sequence). This CDR3 contains 13 residues. The V end was cut by 2 bases, the J end by 8 bases, with 13 bases between. CDR3 bases: TGCAGTGCTAGACTCGTTCTGTTGGATGAGCAGTTCTTC. It encodes CSARLVLLDEQFF.

This clonotype has just a few counts. V and J are TRBV3-1 and TRBJ1-6; D is unclear. Trimming removed 1 base from V and 10 bases from J, with 11 bases in between. The CDR3 runs to 14 residues. Germline V CDR1 and CDR2: LGHDT, YNNKEL (reference sequence). CDR3 in DNA: TGTGCCAGCAGCCAAGGTCGGGGTGGCTCACCCCTCCACTTT. This translates into CASSQGRGGSPLHF.

The V and J genes are TRBV6-6 and TRBJ2-5; D gene unclear. Germline values: CDR1 MNHNY, CDR2 SVGAGI (reference sequence). Trimming pared 6 bases from V and 4 bases from J, leaving 15 bases between. The CDR3 is made up of 14 amino acids. CDR3 nucleotide sequence: TGTGCCAGCAGAGATCCCCGGCGAGCAGAGACCCAGTACTTC. Protein sequence: CASRDPRRAETQYF.

This clonotype was seen at least ten times. V usage is TRBV5-1 and J usage is TRBJ2-5; D could derive from TRBD1 or TRBD2 (6 bases each). CDR1 is SGHRS and CDR2 is YFSETQ in the germline V gene. The CDR3 spans 15 residues. The V gene lost 4 bases and the J gene lost 4 bases, with 17 bases spanning the gap. The CDR3 coding sequence is TGCGCCAGCAGCCCGGGGGCCACAGGGCCAGAGACCCAGTACTTC. This gives the protein CASSPGATGPETQYF.

The chain links TRBV7-3 to TRBJ1-3; D is ambiguous. Between the trimmed V and J ends, which lost 3 bases and 0 bases, there was a span of 12 bases. This CDR3 is 16 amino acids long. CDR1 and CDR2 from the germline V gene are SGHTA and FQGTGA. CDR3: CASSLYGRSSGNTIYF. CDR3 sequence (DNA): TGTGCCAGCAGCTTGTACGGACGGAGCTCTGGAAACACCATATATTTT. Together with reference TRBV7-3 and TRBJ1-3, the CDR3 gives the full variable domain: GAGVSQTPSNKVTEKGKYVELRCDPISGHTALYWYRQSLGQGPEFLIYFQGTGAADDSGLPNDRFFAVRPEGSVSTLKIQRTERGDSAVYLCASSLYGRSSGNTIYFGEGSWLTVV.

This clonotype was detected only a few times. This chain joins TRBV7-2 and TRBJ1-3; D is unclear. V lost 6 bases and J lost 0, with 9 bases in between. Germline-derived CDR1 and CDR2 are SGHTA and FQGNSA. This CDR3 region has 14 residues. This CDR3 reads CASSGQSSGNTIYF. The CDR3 nucleotides read TGTGCCAGCAGTGGGCAGAGCTCTGGAAACACCATATATTTT.

This clonotype was seen more than once but under ten times. The CDR3 sequence is CASSLGRWSTDTQYF. The CDR3 DNA is TGTGCCAGCAGCTTAGGGAGGTGGAGCACAGATACGCAGTATTTT. The chain recombines TRBV11-2 with TRBJ2-3; a possible D gene is TRBD2 (5 bases). The CDR3 sequence is 15 residues long. Germline V gene lookup returns CDR1 SGHAT and CDR2 FQNNGV. V was trimmed by 1 base and J by 0 bases, leaving 8 bases between them.